Presented here are 9 T cell receptor beta chains from one specimen sequenced in a study of blood T cell repertoires in COVID-19. TCRdb's copy holds only in-frame clones and misses some; the assay was immunoSEQ multiplex PCR. Of approximately 300,000 clones listed, 80% to 95% are singletons. Sequences were obtained from peripheral blood. These TCRs come from a woman aged 30 to 39 with COVID-19, enrolled during active disease.

This chain uses TRBV5-8 with TRBJ1-5; D gene unclear. The CDR3 has 15 residues. Trimming pared 1 base from V and 2 bases from J, leaving 10 bases between. Germline loops: CDR1 SGHTS, CDR2 YDEGEE. The CDR3 nucleotides read TGTGCCAGCAGCTTGTCCTCACGGGGCAATCAGCCCCAGCATTTT. Translated: CASSLSSRGNQPQHF.

The chain carries TRBV7-2 and TRBJ1-3, with D unclear. The V gene lost 0 bases and the J gene lost 1 base, with 10 bases spanning the gap. CDR1 and CDR2 (germline): SGHTA, FQGNSA. This CDR3 comprises 16 residues. CDR3 residues: CASSLAQAASGNTIYF. The CDR3 DNA reads TGTGCCAGCAGCTTAGCCCAGGCAGCTTCTGGAAACACCATATATTTT.

The chain carries TRBV12-3 or TRBV12-4 and TRBJ1-3, with D uncertain. Trimming pared 5 bases from V and 2 bases from J, leaving 7 bases between. The length of the CDR3 is 13 residues. The CDR3 here is CASSPSTGNTIYF. Written as DNA, the CDR3 is TGTGCCAGCAGTCCTAGTACTGGAAACACCATATATTTT.

V usage is TRBV6-6 and J usage is TRBJ2-3, with D possibly being TRBD2 (5 bases). The V gene's germline CDR1 is MNHNY and CDR2 SVGAGI (reference sequence). The germline V and J ends were trimmed by 6 bases and 0 bases, with 10 bases remaining between them. The CDR3 spans 14 residues. The CDR3 loop is CASSGVTSTDTQYF. The CDR3 nucleotides are TGTGCCAGCAGCGGGGTGACTAGCACAGATACGCAGTATTTT.

V gene TRBV11-1 combines with J gene TRBJ1-1; 10 positions agree with TRBD1. CDR1 SGHAT and CDR2 FQDESV come from the germline V gene (reference sequence). The V and J ends lost 6 bases and 8 bases, in that order; junction bases with no gene match: 9. CDR3 length equals 14 residues. As DNA, the CDR3 is TGTGCCAGCAGTCCGGGGACAGGGGATGTCGAAGCTTTCTTT. This encodes CASSPGTGDVEAFF.

This clone was recorded a few times. The rearrangement links TRBV5-4 to TRBJ2-2; 7 bases map to TRBD2. With V trimmed by 2 bases and J by 6 bases, 7 bases remained unmatched. Germline V CDR1 and CDR2: SGHNT, YYREEE (reference sequence). There are 15 residues in the CDR3. The CDR3 region is CASSFGPAGSGELFF. In DNA form, the CDR3 reads TGTGCCAGCAGCTTCGGTCCAGCGGGATCCGGGGAGCTGTTTTTT.

The gene calls are TRBV28 and TRBJ2-7; 9 nucleotides match TRBD2. With 4 bases clipped from V and 2 bases from J, the junction kept 6 bases outside the gene matches. Germline values: CDR1 MDHEN, CDR2 SYDVKM. This CDR3 comprises 15 residues. CDR3 nucleotide sequence: TGTGCCAGCAGTTCCTCTAGCGGGAAGGCCTACGAGCAGTACTTC. Protein product: CASSSSSGKAYEQYF.

The gene calls are TRBV7-2 and TRBJ1-2; 7 bases match TRBD1. The CDR3 covers 13 residues. V gave up 1 base and J gave up 7 bases; unmatched junction bases: 3. Germline V CDR1 and CDR2: SGHTA, FQGNSA. This CDR3 reads CASSLDRGGGYTF. DNA of the CDR3: TGTGCCAGCAGCTTAGACAGGGGAGGTGGCTACACCTTC.

The V gene is TRBV28, the J gene TRBJ2-7; maybe TRBD1 (7 bases). Trimming took 5 bases from V and 6 from J, leaving 17 bases between them. The CDR3 runs to 14 residues. Germline values: CDR1 MDHEN, CDR2 SYDVKM. CDR3: CASSRLQGRREQYF. CDR3 bases: TGTGCCAGCAGTCGTCTACAGGGGAGGCGCGAGCAGTACTTC.